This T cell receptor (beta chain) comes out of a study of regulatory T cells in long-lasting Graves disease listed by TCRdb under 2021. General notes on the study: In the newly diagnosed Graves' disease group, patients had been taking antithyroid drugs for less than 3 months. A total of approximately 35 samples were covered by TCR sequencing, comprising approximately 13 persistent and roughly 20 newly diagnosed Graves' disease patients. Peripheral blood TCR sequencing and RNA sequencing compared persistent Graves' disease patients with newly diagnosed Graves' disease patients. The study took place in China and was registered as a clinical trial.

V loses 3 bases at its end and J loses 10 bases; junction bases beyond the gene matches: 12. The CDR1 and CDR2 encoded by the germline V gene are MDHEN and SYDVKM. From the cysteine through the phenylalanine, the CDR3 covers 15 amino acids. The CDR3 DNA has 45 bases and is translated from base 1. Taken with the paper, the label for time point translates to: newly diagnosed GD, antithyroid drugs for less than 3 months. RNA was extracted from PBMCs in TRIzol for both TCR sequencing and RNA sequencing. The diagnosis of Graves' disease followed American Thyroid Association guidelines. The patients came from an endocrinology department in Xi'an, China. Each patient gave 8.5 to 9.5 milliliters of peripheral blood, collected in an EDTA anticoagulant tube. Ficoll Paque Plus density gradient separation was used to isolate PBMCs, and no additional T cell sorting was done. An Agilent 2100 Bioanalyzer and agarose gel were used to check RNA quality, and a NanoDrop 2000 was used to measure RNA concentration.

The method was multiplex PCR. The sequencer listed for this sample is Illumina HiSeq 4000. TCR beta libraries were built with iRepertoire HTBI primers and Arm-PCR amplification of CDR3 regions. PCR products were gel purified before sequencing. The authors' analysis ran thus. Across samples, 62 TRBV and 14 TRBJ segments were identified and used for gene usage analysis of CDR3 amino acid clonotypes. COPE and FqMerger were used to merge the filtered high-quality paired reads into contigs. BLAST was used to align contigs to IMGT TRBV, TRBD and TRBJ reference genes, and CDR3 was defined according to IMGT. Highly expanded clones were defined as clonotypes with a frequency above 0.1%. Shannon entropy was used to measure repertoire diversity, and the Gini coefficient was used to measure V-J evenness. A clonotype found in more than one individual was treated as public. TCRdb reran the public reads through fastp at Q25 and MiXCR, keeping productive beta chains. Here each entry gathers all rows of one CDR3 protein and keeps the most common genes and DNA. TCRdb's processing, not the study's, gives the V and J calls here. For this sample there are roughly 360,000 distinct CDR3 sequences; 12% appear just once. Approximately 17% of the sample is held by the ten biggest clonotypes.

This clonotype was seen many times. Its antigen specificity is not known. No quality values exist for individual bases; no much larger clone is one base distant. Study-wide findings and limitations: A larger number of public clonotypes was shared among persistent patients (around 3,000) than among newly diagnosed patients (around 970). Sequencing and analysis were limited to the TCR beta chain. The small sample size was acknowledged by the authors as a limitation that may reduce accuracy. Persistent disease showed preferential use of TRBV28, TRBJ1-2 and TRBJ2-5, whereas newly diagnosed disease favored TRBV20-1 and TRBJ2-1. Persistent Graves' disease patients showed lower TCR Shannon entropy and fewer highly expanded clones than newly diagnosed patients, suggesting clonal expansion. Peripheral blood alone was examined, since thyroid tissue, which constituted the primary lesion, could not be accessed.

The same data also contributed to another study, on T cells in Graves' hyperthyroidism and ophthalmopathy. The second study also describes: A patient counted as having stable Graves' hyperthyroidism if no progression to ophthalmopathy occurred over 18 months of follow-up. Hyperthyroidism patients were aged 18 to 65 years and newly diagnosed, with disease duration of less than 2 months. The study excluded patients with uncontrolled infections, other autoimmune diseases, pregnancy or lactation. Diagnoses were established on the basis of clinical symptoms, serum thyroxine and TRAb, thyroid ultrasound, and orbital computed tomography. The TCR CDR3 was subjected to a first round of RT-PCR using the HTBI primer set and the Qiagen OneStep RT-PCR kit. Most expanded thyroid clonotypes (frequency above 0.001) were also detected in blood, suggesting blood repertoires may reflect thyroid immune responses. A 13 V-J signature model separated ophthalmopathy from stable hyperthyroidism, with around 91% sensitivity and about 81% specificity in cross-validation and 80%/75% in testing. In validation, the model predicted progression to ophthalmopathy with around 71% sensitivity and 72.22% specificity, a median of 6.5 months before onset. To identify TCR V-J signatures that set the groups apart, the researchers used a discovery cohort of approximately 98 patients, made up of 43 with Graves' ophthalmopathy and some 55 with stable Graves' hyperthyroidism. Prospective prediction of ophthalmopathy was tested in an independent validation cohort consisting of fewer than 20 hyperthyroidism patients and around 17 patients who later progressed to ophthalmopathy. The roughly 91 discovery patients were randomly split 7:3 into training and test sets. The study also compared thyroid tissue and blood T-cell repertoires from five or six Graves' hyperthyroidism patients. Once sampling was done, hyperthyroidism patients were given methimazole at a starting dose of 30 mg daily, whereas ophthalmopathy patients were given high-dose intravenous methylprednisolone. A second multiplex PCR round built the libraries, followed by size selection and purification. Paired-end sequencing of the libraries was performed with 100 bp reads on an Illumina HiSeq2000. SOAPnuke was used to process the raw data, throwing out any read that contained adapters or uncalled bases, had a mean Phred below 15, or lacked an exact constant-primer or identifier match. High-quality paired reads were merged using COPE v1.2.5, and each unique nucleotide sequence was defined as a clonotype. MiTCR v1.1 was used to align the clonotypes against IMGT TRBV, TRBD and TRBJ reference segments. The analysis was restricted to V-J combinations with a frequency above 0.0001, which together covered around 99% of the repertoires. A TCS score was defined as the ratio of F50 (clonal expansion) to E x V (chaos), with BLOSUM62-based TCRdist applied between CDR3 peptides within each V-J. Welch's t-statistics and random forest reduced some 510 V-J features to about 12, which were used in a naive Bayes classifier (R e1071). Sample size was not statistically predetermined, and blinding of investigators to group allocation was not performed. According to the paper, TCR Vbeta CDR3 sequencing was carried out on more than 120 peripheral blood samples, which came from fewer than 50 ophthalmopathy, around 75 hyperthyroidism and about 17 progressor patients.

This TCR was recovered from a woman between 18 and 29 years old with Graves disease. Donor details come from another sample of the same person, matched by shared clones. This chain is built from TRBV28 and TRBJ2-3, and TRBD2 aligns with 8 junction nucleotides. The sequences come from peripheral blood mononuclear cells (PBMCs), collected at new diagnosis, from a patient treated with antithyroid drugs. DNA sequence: TGTGCCAGCAGTTTCGGACTAGCTGACCTTGGCCCGCAGTATTTT. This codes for CASSFGLADLGPQYF.